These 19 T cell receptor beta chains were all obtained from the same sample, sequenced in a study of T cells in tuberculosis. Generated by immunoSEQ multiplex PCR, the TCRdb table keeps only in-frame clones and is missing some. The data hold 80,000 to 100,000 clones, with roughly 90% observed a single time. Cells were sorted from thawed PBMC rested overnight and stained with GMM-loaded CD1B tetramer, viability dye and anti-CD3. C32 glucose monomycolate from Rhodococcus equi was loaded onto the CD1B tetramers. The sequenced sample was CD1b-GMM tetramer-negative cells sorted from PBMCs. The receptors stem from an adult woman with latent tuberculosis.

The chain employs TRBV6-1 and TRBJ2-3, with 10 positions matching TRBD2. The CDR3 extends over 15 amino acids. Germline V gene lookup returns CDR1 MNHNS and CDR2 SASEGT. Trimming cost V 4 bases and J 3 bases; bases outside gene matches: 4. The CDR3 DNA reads TGTGCCAGCAGTGCACTAGCGGGGAGTACAGATACGCAGTATTTT. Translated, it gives CASSALAGSTDTQYF.

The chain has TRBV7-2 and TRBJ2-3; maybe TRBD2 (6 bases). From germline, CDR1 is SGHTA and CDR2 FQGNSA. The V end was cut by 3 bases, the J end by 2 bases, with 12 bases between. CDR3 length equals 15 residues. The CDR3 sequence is CASSLTGGATDTQYF. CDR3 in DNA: TGTGCCAGCAGCTTGACCGGGGGAGCCACAGATACGCAGTATTTT.

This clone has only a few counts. The CDR3 reads CASSGRDWYQETQYF. The CDR3 coding sequence is TGTGCCAGCAGCGGGAGGGATTGGTACCAAGAGACCCAGTACTTC. The rearrangement joins TRBV5-6 to TRBJ2-5; the match to TRBD2 covers 7 bases. Per the germline V gene, CDR1 is SGHDT and CDR2 is YYEEEE. Trimming cost V 4 bases and J 0 bases; bases outside gene matches: 6. This CDR3 is built from 15 residues. The full variable domain, with the rest looked up from reference TRBV5-6 and TRBJ2-5, is DAGVTQSPTHLIKTRGQQVTLRCSPKSGHDTVSWYQQALGQGPQFIFQYYEEEERQRGNFPDRFSGHQFPNYSSELNVNALLLGDSALYLCASSGRDWYQETQYFGPGTRLLVL.

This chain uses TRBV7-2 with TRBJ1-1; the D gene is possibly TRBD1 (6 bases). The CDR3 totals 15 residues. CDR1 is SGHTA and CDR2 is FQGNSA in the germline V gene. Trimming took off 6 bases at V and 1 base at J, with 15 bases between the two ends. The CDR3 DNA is TGTGCCAGCAGGGCTATGGGGGGGGCGAACACTGAAGCTTTCTTT. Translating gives CASRAMGGANTEAFF.

CDR3 protein: CAISEQGGLLVEAFF. The CDR3 DNA is TGTGCCATCAGTGAACAGGGTGGCCTCCTCGTTGAAGCTTTCTTT. V is TRBV10-3 and J is TRBJ1-1; TRBD1 might be the D (6 bases). This CDR3 has 15 amino acids. Germline CDR1 ENHRY, CDR2 SYGVKD. Trimming pared 3 bases from V and 7 bases from J, leaving 18 bases between.

CDR3 sequence (DNA): TGCGCCAGCAGCTTGGGTTGGCAGGGTGGAGAGACCCAGTACTTC. Translation: CASSLGWQGGETQYF. The V gene is TRBV5-1, the J gene TRBJ2-5; a weak D match, TRBD1 (5 bases). Trimming took 0 bases from V and 4 from J, leaving 13 bases between them. Germline CDR1 reads SGHRS; CDR2 reads YFSETQ. The CDR3 contains 15 residues.

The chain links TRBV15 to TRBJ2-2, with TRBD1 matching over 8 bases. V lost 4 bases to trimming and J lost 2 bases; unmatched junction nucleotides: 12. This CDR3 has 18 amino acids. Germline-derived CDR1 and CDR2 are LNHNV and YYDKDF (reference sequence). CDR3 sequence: CATSTTDRVQINTGELFF. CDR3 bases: TGTGCCACCAGCACAACGGACAGGGTGCAGATTAACACCGGGGAGCTGTTTTTT.

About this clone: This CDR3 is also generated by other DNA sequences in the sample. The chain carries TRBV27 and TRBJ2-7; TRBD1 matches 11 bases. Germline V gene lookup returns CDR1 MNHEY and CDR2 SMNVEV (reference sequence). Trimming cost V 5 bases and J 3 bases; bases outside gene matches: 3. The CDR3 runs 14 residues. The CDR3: CASSAGTGGYEQYF. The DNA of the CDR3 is TGTGCCAGCAGTGCCGGGACAGGGGGCTACGAGCAGTACTTC.

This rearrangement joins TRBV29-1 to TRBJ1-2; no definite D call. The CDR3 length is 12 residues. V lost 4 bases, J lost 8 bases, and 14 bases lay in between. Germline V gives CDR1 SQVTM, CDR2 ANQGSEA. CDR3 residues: CSVASGSRGYTF. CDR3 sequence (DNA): TGCAGCGTTGCTTCTGGGAGTAGGGGCTACACCTTC.

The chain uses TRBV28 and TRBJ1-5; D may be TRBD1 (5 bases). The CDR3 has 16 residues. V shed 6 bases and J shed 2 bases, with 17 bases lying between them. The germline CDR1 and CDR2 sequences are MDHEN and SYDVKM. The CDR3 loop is CASRPWGGIGNQPQHF. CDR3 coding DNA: TGTGCCAGCAGACCCTGGGGGGGGATCGGCAATCAGCCCCAGCATTTT. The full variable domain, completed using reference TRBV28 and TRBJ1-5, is DVKVTQSSRYLVKRTGEKVFLECVQDMDHENMFWYRQDPGLGLRLIYFSYDVKMKEKGDIPEGYSVSREKKERFSLILESASTNQTSMYLCASRPWGGIGNQPQHFGDGTRLSIL.

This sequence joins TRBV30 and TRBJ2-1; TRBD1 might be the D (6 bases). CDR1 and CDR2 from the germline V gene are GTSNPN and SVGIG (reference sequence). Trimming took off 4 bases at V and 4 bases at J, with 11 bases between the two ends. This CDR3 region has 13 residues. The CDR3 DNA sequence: TGTGCCTGGATACAGGGAGAATACAATGAGCAGTTCTTC. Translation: CAWIQGEYNEQFF. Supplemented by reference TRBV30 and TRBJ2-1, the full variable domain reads SQTIHQWPATLVQPVGSPLSLECTVEGTSNPNLYWYRQAAGRGLQLLFYSVGIGQISSEVPQNLSASRPQDRQFILSSKKLLLSDSGFYLCAWIQGEYNEQFFGPGTRLTVL.

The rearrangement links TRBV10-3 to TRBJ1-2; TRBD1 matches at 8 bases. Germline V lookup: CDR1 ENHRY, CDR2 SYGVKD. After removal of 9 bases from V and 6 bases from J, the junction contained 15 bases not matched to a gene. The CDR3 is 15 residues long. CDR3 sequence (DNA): TGTGCCATAGACCCCGGCCAACGGACAGGGAATGGCTACACCTTC. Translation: CAIDPGQRTGNGYTF.

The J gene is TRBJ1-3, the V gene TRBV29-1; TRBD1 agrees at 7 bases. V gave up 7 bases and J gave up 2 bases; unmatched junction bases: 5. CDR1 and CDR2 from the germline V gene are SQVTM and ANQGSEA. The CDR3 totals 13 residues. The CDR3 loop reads CSGTGFPGNTIYF. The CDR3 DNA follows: TGCAGCGGGACAGGCTTCCCTGGAAACACCATATATTTT.

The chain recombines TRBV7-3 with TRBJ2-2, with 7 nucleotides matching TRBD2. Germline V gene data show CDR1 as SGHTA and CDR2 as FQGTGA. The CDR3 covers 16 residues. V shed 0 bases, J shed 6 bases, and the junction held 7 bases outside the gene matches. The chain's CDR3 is CASSLTAGVSAGELFF. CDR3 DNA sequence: TGTGCCAGCAGCTTAACGGCGGGGGTTTCAGCCGGGGAGCTGTTTTTT.

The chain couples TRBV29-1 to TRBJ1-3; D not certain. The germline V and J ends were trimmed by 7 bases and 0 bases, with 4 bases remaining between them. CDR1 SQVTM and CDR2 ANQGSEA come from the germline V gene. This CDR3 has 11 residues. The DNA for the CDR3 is TGCAGCGGGAGCTCTGGAAACACCATATATTTT. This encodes CSGSSGNTIYF.

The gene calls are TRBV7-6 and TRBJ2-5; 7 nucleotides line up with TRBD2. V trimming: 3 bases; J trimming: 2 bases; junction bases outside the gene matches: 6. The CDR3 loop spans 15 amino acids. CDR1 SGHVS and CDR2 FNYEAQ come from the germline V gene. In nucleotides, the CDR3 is TGTGCCAGCAGCTTTACAAGACTAGCTCAAGAGACCCAGTACTTC. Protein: CASSFTRLAQETQYF. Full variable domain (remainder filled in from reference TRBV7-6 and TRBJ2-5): GAGVSQSPRYKVTKRGQDVALRCDPISGHVSLYWYRQALGQGPEFLTYFNYEAQQDKSGLPNDRFSAERPEGSISTLTIQRTEQRDSAMYRCASSFTRLAQETQYFGPGTRLLVL.

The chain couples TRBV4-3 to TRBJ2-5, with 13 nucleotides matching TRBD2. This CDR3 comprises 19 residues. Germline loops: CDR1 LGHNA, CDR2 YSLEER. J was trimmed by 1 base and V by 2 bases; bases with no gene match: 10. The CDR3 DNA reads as TGCGCCAGCAGCCAAAACCCACCACTAGCGGGGGGGATCCAAGAGACCCAGTACTTC. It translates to CASSQNPPLAGGIQETQYF.

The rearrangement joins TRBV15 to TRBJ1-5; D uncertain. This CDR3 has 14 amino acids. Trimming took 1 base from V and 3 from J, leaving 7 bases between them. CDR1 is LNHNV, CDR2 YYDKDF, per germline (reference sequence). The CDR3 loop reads CATSRGQYNQPQHF. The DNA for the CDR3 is TGTGCCACCAGCAGAGGGCAGTACAATCAGCCCCAGCATTTT.

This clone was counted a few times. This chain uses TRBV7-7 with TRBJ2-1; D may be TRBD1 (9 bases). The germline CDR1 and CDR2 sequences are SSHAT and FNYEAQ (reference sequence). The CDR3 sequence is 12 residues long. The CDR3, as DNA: TGTGCTAGCGGGACAGGGCGCAATGAGCAGTTCTTC. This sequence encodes CASGTGRNEQFF.